This entry is about one T cell receptor beta chain. The target antigen is unknown. This entry is derived from a study of identical twins. In every case, the donor was a healthy Caucasian. The V end was cut by 4 bases, the J end by 0 bases, with 17 bases between. There are 17 residues in the CDR3. Germline assignment: CDR1 SGHRS and CDR2 YFSETQ. Template switching added a universal primer site, and cDNA bore unique molecular identifiers. TCRdb fed the 5' RACE reads into MiXCR, producing one record per CDR3 protein. The table includes about 660,000 distinct CDR3 sequences, 8.6% detected once. Study-wide findings and caveats: In cord blood, abundant beta clonotypes had fewer insertions; memory showed no trend. Among beta out-of-frame sequences, excess sharing between twins appeared weaker.

The same sample was also studied in work on yellow fever vaccine responses in identical twins.

The sequence came from a woman between 18 and 29 years old in good health. Sequencing used PBMCs. V gene TRBV5-1 combines with J gene TRBJ2-1; tentative D call: TRBD1 (6 bases). The CDR3 loop reads CASSPLKQGFSYNEQFF. In DNA, the CDR3 is TGCGCCAGCAGCCCGCTAAAACAGGGATTCTCCTACAATGAGCAGTTCTTC.